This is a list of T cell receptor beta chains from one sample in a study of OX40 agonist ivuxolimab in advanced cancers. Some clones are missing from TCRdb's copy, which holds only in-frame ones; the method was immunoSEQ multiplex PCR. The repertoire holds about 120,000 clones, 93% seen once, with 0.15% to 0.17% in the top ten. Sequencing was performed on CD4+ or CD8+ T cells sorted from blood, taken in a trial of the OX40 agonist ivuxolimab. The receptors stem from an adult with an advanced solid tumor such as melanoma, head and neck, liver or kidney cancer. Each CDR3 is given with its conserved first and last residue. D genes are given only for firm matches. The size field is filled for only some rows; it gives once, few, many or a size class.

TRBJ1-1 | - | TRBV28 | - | CASSLSPAGNTEAFF | TGTGCCAGCAGTTTATCCCCGGCGGGGAACACTGAAGCTTTCTTT
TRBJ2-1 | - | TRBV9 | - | CASSLSSFNEQFF | TGTGCCAGCAGCCTCAGTAGTTTCAATGAGCAGTTCTTC
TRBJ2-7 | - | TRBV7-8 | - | CASRGEGYEQYF | TGTGCCAGCAGAGGTGAGGGTTACGAGCAGTACTTC
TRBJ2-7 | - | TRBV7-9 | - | CASSLGGPLRSYEQYF | TGTGCCAGCAGCTTAGGCGGACCTCTGCGCTCCTACGAGCAGTACTTC
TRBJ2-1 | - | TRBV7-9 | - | CASSSRLDHEQFF | TGTGCCAGCAGCTCCAGACTAGACCATGAGCAGTTCTTC
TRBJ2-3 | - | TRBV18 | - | CASSIGSLPDTQYF | TGTGCCAGCTCAATCGGGAGCCTCCCAGATACGCAGTATTTT
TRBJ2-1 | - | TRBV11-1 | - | CASSTGLFPRKGEQFF | TGTGCCAGCAGCACGGGACTTTTCCCCAGAAAGGGAGAGCAGTTCTTC
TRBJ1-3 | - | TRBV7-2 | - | CASSPPPITGNTIYF | TGTGCCAGCAGCCCCCCGCCGATAACTGGAAACACCATATATTTT
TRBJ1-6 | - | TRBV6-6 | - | CASSFGSSYNSPLYF | TGTGCCAGCAGTTTCGGGAGCTCCTATAATTCACCCCTCTACTTT
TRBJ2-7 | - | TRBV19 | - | CASSETGLIYEQYF | TGTGCCAGTAGTGAGACCGGGCTAATCTACGAGCAGTACTTC
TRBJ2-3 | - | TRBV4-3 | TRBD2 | CASSQGGGRAGDTQYF | TGCGCCAGCAGCCAAGGGGGCGGGAGGGCCGGAGATACGCAGTATTTT
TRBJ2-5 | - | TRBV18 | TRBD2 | CASSPTSGQETQYF | TGTGCCAGCTCACCGACTAGCGGTCAAGAGACCCAGTACTTC
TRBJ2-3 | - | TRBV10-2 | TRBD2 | CASSQTSGRADTQYF | TGCGCCAGCAGTCAGACTAGCGGGAGAGCAGATACGCAGTATTTT
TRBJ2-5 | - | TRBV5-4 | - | CASSFGRNQETQYF | TGTGCCAGCAGCTTCGGACGGAACCAAGAGACCCAGTACTTC
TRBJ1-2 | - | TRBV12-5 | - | CASGLVLAAASYGYTF | TGTGCTAGTGGTTTGGTACTAGCGGCGGCTTCTTATGGCTACACCTTC
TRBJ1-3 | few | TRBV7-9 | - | CASSFSGGNTIYF | TGTGCCAGCAGCTTTTCAGGGGGAAACACCATATATTTT
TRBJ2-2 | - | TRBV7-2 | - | CASSLVGNTGELFF | TGTGCCAGCAGCTTAGTCGGGAACACCGGGGAGCTGTTTTTT
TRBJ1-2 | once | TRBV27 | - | CASRFYLRRTGNYGYTF | TGTGCCAGCAGGTTCTATTTGCGGCGAACGGGTAACTATGGCTACACCTTC
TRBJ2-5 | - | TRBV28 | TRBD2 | CASRTAGVHLQETQYF | TGTGCCAGCAGGACTGCGGGGGTACATCTCCAAGAGACCCAGTACTTC
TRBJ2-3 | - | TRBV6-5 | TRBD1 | CASSPDRGVTDTQYF | TGTGCCAGCAGTCCAGACAGGGGAGTAACAGATACGCAGTATTTT
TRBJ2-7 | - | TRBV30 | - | CAWSVLVYSYEQYF | TGTGCCTGGAGTGTACTGGTCTACAGCTACGAGCAGTACTTC
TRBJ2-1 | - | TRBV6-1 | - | CASSEARSREQFF | TGTGCCAGCAGTGAAGCGCGGTCACGTGAGCAGTTCTTC
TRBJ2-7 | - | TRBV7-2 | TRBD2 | CASSPPTSGSILEQYF | TGTGCCAGCAGCCCACCGACTAGCGGGAGTATATTGGAGCAGTACTTC
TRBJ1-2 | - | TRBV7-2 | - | CASSLDMWGSTSNYGYTF | TGTGCCAGCAGCTTAGATATGTGGGGAAGCACATCTAACTATGGCTACACCTTC
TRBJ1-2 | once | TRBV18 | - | CASSRDLLYGYTF | TGTGCCAGCTCTCGGGACCTTCTATATGGCTACACCTTC
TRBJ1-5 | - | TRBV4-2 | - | CASGEGNNQPQHF | TGTGCCAGCGGAGAGGGGAACAATCAGCCCCAGCATTTT
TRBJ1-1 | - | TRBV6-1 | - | CASKRVGVNTEAFF | TGTGCCAGCAAAAGGGTGGGGGTGAACACTGAAGCTTTCTTT
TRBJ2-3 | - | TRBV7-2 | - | CASSFDRTDTQYF | TGTGCCAGCAGCTTCGATCGCACAGATACGCAGTATTTT
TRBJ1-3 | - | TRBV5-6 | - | CASSSFGWGFRNTIYF | TGTGCCAGCAGCTCGTTTGGCTGGGGGTTTAGAAACACCATATATTTT